A selection of T cell receptor beta chains follows, all from one sample in a study of cytomegalovirus exposure and HLA in healthy donors. The method was immunoSEQ multiplex PCR; TCRdb's version includes in-frame clones alone and lacks a portion of them. The top ten hold 0.8% to 0.85% of the sample, which has hundreds of thousands of clones, roughly 89% seen once. The sequenced sample consisted of PBMCs. Every receptor here comes from a young woman in good health and CMV-seronegative. CDR3s include the opening cysteine and the closing phenylalanine or tryptophan. D genes are given only for firm matches. Rows may omit the clone size; those that give it use once, few, many or a size class.

d_call: TRBD2; clone_size: NA; j_call: TRBJ2-5; v_call: TRBV7-8; cdr3_nt: TGTGCCAGCAGCTTTCCTAGCGGGGCGCTTCAAGAGACCCAGTACTTC; cdr3_aa: CASSFPSGALQETQYF
d_call: TRBD1; clone_size: NA; j_call: TRBJ2-7; v_call: TRBV7-2; cdr3_nt: TGTGCCAGCAGCCTATCCGGGACAGGGGAGTACGAGCAGTACTTC; cdr3_aa: CASSLSGTGEYEQYF
d_call: NA; clone_size: few; j_call: TRBJ1-1; v_call: TRBV30; cdr3_nt: TGTGCCTGGACCTACTTGCTCGCGGGAGCTTTCTTT; cdr3_aa: CAWTYLLAGAFF
d_call: NA; clone_size: NA; j_call: TRBJ2-7; v_call: TRBV19; cdr3_nt: TGTGCCAGTAGTACTACGGACAGCTCCTACGAGCAGTACTTC; cdr3_aa: CASSTTDSSYEQYF
d_call: TRBD1; clone_size: NA; j_call: TRBJ1-5; v_call: TRBV6-1; cdr3_nt: TGTGCCAGCAGATGGACAGGGGGTAATCAGCCCCAGCATTTT; cdr3_aa: CASRWTGGNQPQHF
d_call: TRBD1; clone_size: NA; j_call: TRBJ2-6; v_call: TRBV7-3; cdr3_nt: TGTGCCAGTTCGGGACAGGGGTCGAGAGGGGCCAACGTCCTGACTTTC; cdr3_aa: CASSGQGSRGANVLTF
d_call: NA; clone_size: NA; j_call: TRBJ2-1; v_call: TRBV2; cdr3_nt: TGTGCCAGCAGTCCTCGACTGGGCAATGAGCAGTTCTTC; cdr3_aa: CASSPRLGNEQFF
d_call: TRBD1; clone_size: NA; j_call: TRBJ2-1; v_call: TRBV6-1; cdr3_nt: TGTGCCAGCAGTTCGGACAGGGTGTACAATGAGCAGTTCTTC; cdr3_aa: CASSSDRVYNEQFF
d_call: NA; clone_size: NA; j_call: TRBJ1-2; v_call: TRBV6-6; cdr3_nt: TGTGCCAGCAGTTACGACAGTGCCCGGGGCTACACCTTC; cdr3_aa: CASSYDSARGYTF
d_call: NA; clone_size: NA; j_call: TRBJ2-7; v_call: TRBV4-1; cdr3_nt: TGCGCCAGCAGCCCGTCGAGCGGCGGCCCCTACGAGCAGTACTTC; cdr3_aa: CASSPSSGGPYEQYF
d_call: TRBD1; clone_size: few; j_call: TRBJ2-7; v_call: TRBV2; cdr3_nt: TGTGCCAGCATAGGGACAGCGAGCTCCTACGAGCAGTACTTC; cdr3_aa: CASIGTASSYEQYF
d_call: NA; clone_size: NA; j_call: TRBJ2-7; v_call: TRBV7-8; cdr3_nt: TGTGCCAGCAGCCTTAGGGGGGGGGACTCCTACGAGCAGTACTTC; cdr3_aa: CASSLRGGDSYEQYF
d_call: NA; clone_size: NA; j_call: TRBJ1-5; v_call: TRBV9; cdr3_nt: TGTGCCAGCAGCGATGGGGGGGGTGGCAATCAGCCCCAGCATTTT; cdr3_aa: CASSDGGGGNQPQHF
d_call: TRBD2; clone_size: NA; j_call: TRBJ2-7; v_call: TRBV28; cdr3_nt: TGTGCCAGCGGACCGGGGACTAGTCTTTTTGAGCAGTACTTC; cdr3_aa: CASGPGTSLFEQYF
d_call: TRBD1; clone_size: once; j_call: TRBJ1-2; v_call: TRBV9; cdr3_nt: TGTGCCAGCAGCGCCGGGACAGGGGGCGGTGGCTACACCTTC; cdr3_aa: CASSAGTGGGGYTF
d_call: NA; clone_size: NA; j_call: TRBJ1-1; v_call: TRBV7-8; cdr3_nt: TGTGCCAGCAGCTTGGGCAGGACTTTATTGAACACTGAAGCTTTCTTT; cdr3_aa: CASSLGRTLLNTEAFF
d_call: TRBD2; clone_size: NA; j_call: TRBJ2-3; v_call: TRBV4-1; cdr3_nt: TGCGCCAGCAGCCAAGTAGCGGGGGGGGCCACAGATACGCAGTATTTT; cdr3_aa: CASSQVAGGATDTQYF
d_call: TRBD2; clone_size: NA; j_call: TRBJ2-2; v_call: TRBV11-2; cdr3_nt: TGTGCCAGCAGCTTAGACTCGGGACTACCAACCGGGGAGCTGTTTTTT; cdr3_aa: CASSLDSGLPTGELFF
d_call: TRBD1; clone_size: NA; j_call: TRBJ2-7; v_call: TRBV6-1; cdr3_nt: TGTGCCAGCAGGCCGGGACAGGGGGCGAAGTTCGAGCAGTACTTC; cdr3_aa: CASRPGQGAKFEQYF
d_call: NA; clone_size: NA; j_call: TRBJ1-4; v_call: TRBV5-6; cdr3_nt: TGTGCCAGCAGCTTGTCACGGAATGAAAAACTGTTTTTT; cdr3_aa: CASSLSRNEKLFF
d_call: NA; clone_size: once; j_call: TRBJ2-3; v_call: TRBV13; cdr3_nt: TGTGCCAGCAGCCATGAGCGGGGCACAGATACGCAGTATTTT; cdr3_aa: CASSHERGTDTQYF
d_call: TRBD1; clone_size: NA; j_call: TRBJ2-7; v_call: TRBV7-9; cdr3_nt: TGTGCCAGCAGTCGACAGGGTAGCGACGAGCAGTACTTC; cdr3_aa: CASSRQGSDEQYF
d_call: TRBD1; clone_size: NA; j_call: TRBJ2-5; v_call: TRBV25-1; cdr3_nt: TGTGCCAGCAGTGACCCCAACAGGGGAAGCCGGTACTTC; cdr3_aa: CASSDPNRGSRYF
d_call: NA; clone_size: NA; j_call: TRBJ2-7; v_call: TRBV11-1; cdr3_nt: TGTGCCAGCAGCAAGGGGTCCTACGAGCAGTACTTC; cdr3_aa: CASSKGSYEQYF
d_call: TRBD2; clone_size: NA; j_call: TRBJ2-1; v_call: TRBV14; cdr3_nt: TGTGCCAGCAGCCAAATAATAGCGGGACTTAACAGGAATGAGCAGTTCTTC; cdr3_aa: CASSQIIAGLNRNEQFF
d_call: NA; clone_size: NA; j_call: TRBJ1-1; v_call: TRBV28; cdr3_nt: TGTGCCACCGGGGAACTCATGAACACTGAAGCTTTCTTT; cdr3_aa: CATGELMNTEAFF
d_call: NA; clone_size: NA; j_call: TRBJ2-5; v_call: TRBV19; cdr3_nt: TGTGCCAGCGGAGGGACAGTCCAAGAGACCCAGTACTTC; cdr3_aa: CASGGTVQETQYF
d_call: TRBD1; clone_size: NA; j_call: TRBJ2-3; v_call: TRBV11-2; cdr3_nt: TGTGCCAGCAGCATCGGACAGGCTGACGTAGATACGCAGTATTTT; cdr3_aa: CASSIGQADVDTQYF
d_call: NA; clone_size: NA; j_call: TRBJ2-1; v_call: TRBV5-1; cdr3_nt: TGCGCCAGCAGCACTGAAACAGGGCTCTCCTACAATGAGCAGTTCTTC; cdr3_aa: CASSTETGLSYNEQFF
d_call: NA; clone_size: NA; j_call: TRBJ2-2; v_call: TRBV27; cdr3_nt: TGTGCCAGCAGTTTTCCCGGTACCGGGGAGCTGTTTTTT; cdr3_aa: CASSFPGTGELFF